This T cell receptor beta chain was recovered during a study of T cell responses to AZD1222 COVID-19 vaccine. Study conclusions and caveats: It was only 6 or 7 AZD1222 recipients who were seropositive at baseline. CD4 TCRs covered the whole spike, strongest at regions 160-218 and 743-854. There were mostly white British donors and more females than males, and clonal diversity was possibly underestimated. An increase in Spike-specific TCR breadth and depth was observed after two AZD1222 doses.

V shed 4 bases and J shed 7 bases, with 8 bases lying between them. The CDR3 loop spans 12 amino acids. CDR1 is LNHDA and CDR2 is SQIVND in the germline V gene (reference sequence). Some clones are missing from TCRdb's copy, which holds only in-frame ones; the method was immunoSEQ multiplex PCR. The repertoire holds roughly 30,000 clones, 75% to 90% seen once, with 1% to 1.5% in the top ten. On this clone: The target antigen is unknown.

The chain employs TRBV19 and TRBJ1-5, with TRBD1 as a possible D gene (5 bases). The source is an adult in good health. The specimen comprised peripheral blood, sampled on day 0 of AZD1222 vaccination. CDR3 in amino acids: CASSRGEQPQHF. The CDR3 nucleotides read TGTGCCAGTAGTAGAGGGGAACAGCCCCAGCATTTT.